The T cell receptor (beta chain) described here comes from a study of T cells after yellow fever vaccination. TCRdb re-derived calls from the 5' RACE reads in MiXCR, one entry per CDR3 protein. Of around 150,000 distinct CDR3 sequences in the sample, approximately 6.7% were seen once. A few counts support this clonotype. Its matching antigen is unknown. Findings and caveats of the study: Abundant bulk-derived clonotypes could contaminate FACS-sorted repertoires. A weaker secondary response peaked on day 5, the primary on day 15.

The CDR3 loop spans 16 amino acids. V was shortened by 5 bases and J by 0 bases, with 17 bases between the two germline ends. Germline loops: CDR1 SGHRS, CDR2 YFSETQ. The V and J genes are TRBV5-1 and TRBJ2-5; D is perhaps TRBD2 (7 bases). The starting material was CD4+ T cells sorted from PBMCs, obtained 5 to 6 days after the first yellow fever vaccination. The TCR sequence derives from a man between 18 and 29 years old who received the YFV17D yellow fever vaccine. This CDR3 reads CASSQAGARNQETQYF. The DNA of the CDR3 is TGCGCCAGCAGTCAGGCGGGGGCGAGGAACCAAGAGACCCAGTACTTC.